This T cell receptor (beta chain) was profiled in a study of blood T cell repertoires in COVID-19. The data were produced by immunoSEQ multiplex PCR, yet TCRdb's version contains in-frame clones alone and is incomplete. The table records 40,000 to 50,000 clones, more than 75% of them present only once. CDR3 size: 12 residues. CDR1 and CDR2 (germline): SQVTM, ANQGSEA. With regard to this clone: At one end, the junction sequence differs from germline, possibly due to a read error.

This chain uses TRBV29-1 with TRBJ2-1; the match to TRBD2 covers 8 bases. The source is a woman aged 60-75 years with acute or convalescent COVID-19. Sequenced input: peripheral blood. In DNA form, the CDR3 reads TGCAGCGTTGAGGGGTCTAGCGGGTATCTAATCTTC. This translates into CSVEGSSGYLIF.